A selection of T cell receptor beta chains follows, all from one sample in a study of PD-1 blockade in classical Hodgkin lymphoma. Sequencing was performed with immunoSEQ multiplex PCR; in TCRdb, only in-frame clones are kept and a portion is missing. The sample has some 100,000 clones; roughly 89% are singletons. Material: peripheral blood mononuclear cells (PBMCs), obtained at baseline. The receptor set was obtained from a human donor with classical Hodgkin lymphoma. The conserved cysteine and the conserved F or W are not part of the CDR3 here. Fields, in order: CDR3 protein, V gene, clone size, J gene. For some rows the clone size is stated as once, few or many, or as a class when expanded; others skip it.

CDR3aa: ASSLGIQRQETQY
v_gene: TRBV5-1
abundance: -
j_gene: TRBJ2-5

CDR3aa: AIADFRLAGVYEQY
v_gene: TRBV10-3
abundance: -
j_gene: TRBJ2-7

CDR3aa: ASSRQGKNQPQH
v_gene: TRBV9
abundance: -
j_gene: TRBJ1-5

CDR3aa: AIRGGPTYEQY
v_gene: TRBV10-3
abundance: -
j_gene: TRBJ2-7

CDR3aa: ASSLIGGSNQPQH
v_gene: TRBV28
abundance: -
j_gene: TRBJ1-5

CDR3aa: ASSESTSGRDTQY
v_gene: TRBV10-1
abundance: -
j_gene: TRBJ2-3

CDR3aa: ASSICSGSHRNQPQH
v_gene: TRBV21-1
abundance: -
j_gene: TRBJ1-5

CDR3aa: ASSVGQSNYGYT
v_gene: TRBV28
abundance: -
j_gene: TRBJ1-2

CDR3aa: AITPGTSGHTGELF
v_gene: TRBV10-3
abundance: few
j_gene: TRBJ2-2

CDR3aa: ASSVVLTGVADTQY
v_gene: TRBV9
abundance: -
j_gene: TRBJ2-3

CDR3aa: ASGTSAGPGFLADTQY
v_gene: TRBV5-4
abundance: -
j_gene: TRBJ2-3

CDR3aa: ASSLLRGTEAF
v_gene: TRBV11-1
abundance: once
j_gene: TRBJ1-1

CDR3aa: ASTPKRVNTEAF
v_gene: TRBV7-8
abundance: -
j_gene: TRBJ1-1

CDR3aa: ASRGTGANYGYT
v_gene: TRBV25-1
abundance: few
j_gene: TRBJ1-2

CDR3aa: AISVTGGDLPNEQF
v_gene: TRBV10-3
abundance: -
j_gene: TRBJ2-1

CDR3aa: ASSFGEETQY
v_gene: TRBV28
abundance: -
j_gene: TRBJ2-5

CDR3aa: ASRVKGDTEAF
v_gene: TRBV21-1
abundance: -
j_gene: TRBJ1-1

CDR3aa: ASSSNITPYYEQY
v_gene: TRBV6-5
abundance: -
j_gene: TRBJ2-7

CDR3aa: ASSFQTDLEQY
v_gene: TRBV5-1
abundance: -
j_gene: TRBJ2-7

CDR3aa: ATYRGMNTEAF
v_gene: TRBV10-2
abundance: -
j_gene: TRBJ1-1

CDR3aa: ASTSGPQGGYGYT
v_gene: TRBV28
abundance: -
j_gene: TRBJ1-2

CDR3aa: AISELAGENHEQF
v_gene: TRBV10-3
abundance: -
j_gene: TRBJ2-1

CDR3aa: ASSTYSTNYGYT
v_gene: TRBV19
abundance: -
j_gene: TRBJ1-2

CDR3aa: ASSLGGRRDTQY
v_gene: TRBV5-6
abundance: -
j_gene: TRBJ2-3